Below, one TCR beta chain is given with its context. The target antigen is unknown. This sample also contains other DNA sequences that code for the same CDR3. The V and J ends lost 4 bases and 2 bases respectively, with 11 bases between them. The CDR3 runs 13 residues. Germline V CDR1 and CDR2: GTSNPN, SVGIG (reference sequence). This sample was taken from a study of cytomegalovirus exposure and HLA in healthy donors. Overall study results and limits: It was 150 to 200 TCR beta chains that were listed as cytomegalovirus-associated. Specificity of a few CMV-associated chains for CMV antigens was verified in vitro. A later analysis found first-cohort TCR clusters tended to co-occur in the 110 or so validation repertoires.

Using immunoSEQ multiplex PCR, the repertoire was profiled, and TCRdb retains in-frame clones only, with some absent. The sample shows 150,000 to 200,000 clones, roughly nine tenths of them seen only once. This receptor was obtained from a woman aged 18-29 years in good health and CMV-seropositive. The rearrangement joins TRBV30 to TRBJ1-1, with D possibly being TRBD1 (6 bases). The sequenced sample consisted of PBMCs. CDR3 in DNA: TGTGCCTGGACCCTACAGGGAAACACTGAAGCTTTCTTT. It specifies CAWTLQGNTEAFF.